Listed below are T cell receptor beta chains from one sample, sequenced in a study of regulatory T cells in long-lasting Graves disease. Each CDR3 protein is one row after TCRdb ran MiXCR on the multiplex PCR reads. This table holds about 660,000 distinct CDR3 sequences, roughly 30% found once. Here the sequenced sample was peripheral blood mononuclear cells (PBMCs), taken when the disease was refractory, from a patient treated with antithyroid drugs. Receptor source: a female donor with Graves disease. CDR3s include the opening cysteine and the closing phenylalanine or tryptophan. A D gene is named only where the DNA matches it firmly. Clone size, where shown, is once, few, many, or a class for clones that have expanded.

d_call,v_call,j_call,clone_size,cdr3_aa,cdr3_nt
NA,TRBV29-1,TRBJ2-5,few,CSVGSGHQETQYF,TGCAGCGTGGGTTCGGGACACCAAGAGACCCAGTACTTC
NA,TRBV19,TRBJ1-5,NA,CASSIDPGQYSNQPQHF,TGTGCCAGTAGTATAGATCCAGGGCAATATAGCAATCAGCCCCAGCATTTT
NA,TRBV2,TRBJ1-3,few,CASSERAGLGNTIYF,TGTGCCAGCAGTGAAAGGGCAGGGTTAGGAAACACCATATATTTT
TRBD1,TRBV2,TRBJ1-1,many,CASSVQGVRTEAFF,TGTGCCAGCAGTGTACAGGGGGTGCGGACTGAAGCTTTCTTT
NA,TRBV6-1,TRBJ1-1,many,CASRPLGDTEAFF,TGTGCCAGCAGACCATTAGGAGACACTGAAGCTTTCTTT
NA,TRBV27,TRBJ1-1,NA,CASSLSPGGWEAFF,TGTGCCAGCAGTTTATCGCCCGGGGGATGGGAAGCTTTCTTT
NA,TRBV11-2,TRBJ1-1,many,CASTLVGNTEAFF,TGTGCCAGCACCCTCGTAGGGAACACTGAAGCTTTCTTT
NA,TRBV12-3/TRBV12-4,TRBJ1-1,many,CASSFTDPSEAFF,TGTGCCAGCAGTTTCACGGATCCGTCGGAAGCTTTCTTT
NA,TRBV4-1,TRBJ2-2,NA,CASSHQGTGELFF,TGCGCCAGCAGCCACCAGGGGACCGGGGAGCTGTTTTTT
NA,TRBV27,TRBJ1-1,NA,CAGSFLSTGLMNTEAFF,TGTGCCGGCAGTTTTTTGAGTACAGGCCTTATGAACACTGAAGCTTTCTTT
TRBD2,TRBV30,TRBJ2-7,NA,CAWRSGRGEQYF,TGTGCCTGGAGAAGCGGGAGAGGCGAGCAGTACTTC
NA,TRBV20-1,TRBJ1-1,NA,CSASRTAYTEAFF,TGCAGTGCTAGCCGGACAGCCTACACTGAAGCTTTCTTT
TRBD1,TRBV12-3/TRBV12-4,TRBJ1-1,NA,CASRTGEVHTEAFF,TGTGCCAGCAGGACAGGGGAAGTGCACACTGAAGCTTTCTTT
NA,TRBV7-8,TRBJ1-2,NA,CASSPVGNYGYTF,TGTGCCAGCAGCCCAGTCGGGAACTATGGCTACACCTTC
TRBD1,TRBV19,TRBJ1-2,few,CASSHPGQGERGYTF,TGTGCCAGTAGTCACCCTGGACAGGGGGAGCGCGGCTACACCTTC
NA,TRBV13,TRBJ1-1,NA,CASSPYQGRSTEAFF,TGTGCCAGCAGCCCGTATCAGGGTAGGAGCACTGAAGCTTTCTTT
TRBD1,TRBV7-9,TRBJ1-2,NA,CASSKGGGYTF,TGTGCCAGCAGCAAAGGGGGCGGCTACACCTTC
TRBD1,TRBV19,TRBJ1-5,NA,CASSRSTGKISQPQHF,TGTGCCAGTAGTCGATCGACAGGGAAGATAAGTCAGCCCCAGCATTTT
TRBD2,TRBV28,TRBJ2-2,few,CASSAGLAGAGELFF,TGTGCCAGCAGCGCGGGACTAGCGGGAGCCGGGGAGCTGTTTTTT
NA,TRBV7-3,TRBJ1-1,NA,CASSAGTPRSEAFF,TGTGCCAGCAGCGCAGGGACCCCGAGGTCTGAAGCTTTCTTT
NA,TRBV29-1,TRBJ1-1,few,CSVFQGTTEAFF,TGCAGCGTTTTCCAGGGGACCACTGAAGCTTTCTTT
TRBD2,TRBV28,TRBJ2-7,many,CASSFTLAGVSYEQYF,TGTGCCAGCAGTTTCACCCTAGCGGGTGTATCCTACGAGCAGTACTTC
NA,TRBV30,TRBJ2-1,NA,CAWNGPYNEQFF,TGTGCCTGGAACGGACCGTACAATGAGCAGTTCTTC